The entry below describes one T cell receptor beta chain. Participants came from about two dozen US areas, aged roughly 18 to 95 years. Participants' reported clinical history set cohort assignment. The repertoire was sequenced with immunoSEQ multiplex PCR; TCRdb's copy has only in-frame clones and lacks some. The repertoire includes some 390,000 clones, approximately 92% of them detected once, and around 1.1% sits in the top ten. The length of the CDR3 is 13 residues. Germline CDR1 and CDR2: KGHDR and SFDVKD. V was shortened by 0 bases and J by 6 bases, with 5 bases between the two germline ends. The sample comes from a study of blood T cell repertoires in COVID-19. Across the study: In each case, the material was cDNA or gDNA derived from T cells, B-cell-depleted T cells, or PBMCs.

This sequence joins TRBV24-1 and TRBJ1-5; unclear D gene. Sequencing was done on a sample of PBMCs or T cells enriched from blood (not recorded which). The TCR originated in a man under 40 who had recovered from COVID-19. The CDR3 region has the DNA TGTGCCACCAGTGATTTGCGGGGTCAGCCCCAGCATTTT. Translating it yields CATSDLRGQPQHF.